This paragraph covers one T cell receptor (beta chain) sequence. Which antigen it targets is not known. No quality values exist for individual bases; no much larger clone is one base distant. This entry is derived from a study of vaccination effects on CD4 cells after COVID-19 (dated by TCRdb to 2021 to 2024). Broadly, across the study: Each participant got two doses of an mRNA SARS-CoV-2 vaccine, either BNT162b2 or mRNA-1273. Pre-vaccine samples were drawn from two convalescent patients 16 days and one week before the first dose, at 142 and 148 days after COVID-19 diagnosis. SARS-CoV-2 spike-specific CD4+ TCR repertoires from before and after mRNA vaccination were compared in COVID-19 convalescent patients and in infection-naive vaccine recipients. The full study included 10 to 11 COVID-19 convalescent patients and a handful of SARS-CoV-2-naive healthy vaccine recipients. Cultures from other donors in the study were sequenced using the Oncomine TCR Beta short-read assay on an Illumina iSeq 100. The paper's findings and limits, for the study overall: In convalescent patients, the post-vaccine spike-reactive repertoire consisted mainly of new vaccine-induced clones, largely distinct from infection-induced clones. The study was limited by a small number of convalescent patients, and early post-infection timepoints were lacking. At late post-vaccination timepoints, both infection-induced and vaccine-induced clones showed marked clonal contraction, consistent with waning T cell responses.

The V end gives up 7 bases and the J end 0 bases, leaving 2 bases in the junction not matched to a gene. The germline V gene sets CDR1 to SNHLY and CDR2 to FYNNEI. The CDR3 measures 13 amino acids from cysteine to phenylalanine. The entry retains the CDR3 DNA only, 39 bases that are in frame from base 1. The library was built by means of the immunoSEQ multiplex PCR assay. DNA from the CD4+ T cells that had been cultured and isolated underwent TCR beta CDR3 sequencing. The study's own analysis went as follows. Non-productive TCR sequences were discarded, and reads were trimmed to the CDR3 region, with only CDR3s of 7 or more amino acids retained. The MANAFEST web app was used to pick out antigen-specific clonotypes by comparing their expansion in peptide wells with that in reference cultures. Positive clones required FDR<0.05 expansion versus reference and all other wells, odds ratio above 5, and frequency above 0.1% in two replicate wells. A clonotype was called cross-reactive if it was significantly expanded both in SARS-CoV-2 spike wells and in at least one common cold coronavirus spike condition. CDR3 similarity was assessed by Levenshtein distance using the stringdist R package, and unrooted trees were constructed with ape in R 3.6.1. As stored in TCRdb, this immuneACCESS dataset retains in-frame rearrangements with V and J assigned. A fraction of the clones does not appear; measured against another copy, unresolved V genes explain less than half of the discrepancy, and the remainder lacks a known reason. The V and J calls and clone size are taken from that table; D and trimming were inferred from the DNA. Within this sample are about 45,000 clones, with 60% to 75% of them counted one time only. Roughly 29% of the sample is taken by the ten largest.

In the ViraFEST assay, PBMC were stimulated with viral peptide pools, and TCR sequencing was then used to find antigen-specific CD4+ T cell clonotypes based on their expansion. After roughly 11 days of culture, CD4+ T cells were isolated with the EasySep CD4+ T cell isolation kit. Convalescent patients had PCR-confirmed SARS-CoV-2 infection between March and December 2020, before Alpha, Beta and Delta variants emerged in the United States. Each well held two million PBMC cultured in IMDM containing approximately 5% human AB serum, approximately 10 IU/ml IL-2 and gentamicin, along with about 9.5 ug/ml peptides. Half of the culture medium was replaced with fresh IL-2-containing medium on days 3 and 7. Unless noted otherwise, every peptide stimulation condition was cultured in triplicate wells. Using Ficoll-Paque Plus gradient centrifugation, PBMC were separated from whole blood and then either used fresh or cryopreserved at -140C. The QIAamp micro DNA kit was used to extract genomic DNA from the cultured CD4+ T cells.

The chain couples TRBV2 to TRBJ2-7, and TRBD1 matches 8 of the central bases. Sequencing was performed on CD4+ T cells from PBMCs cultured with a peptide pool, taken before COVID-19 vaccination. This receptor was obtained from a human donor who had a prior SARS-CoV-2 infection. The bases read TGTGCCAGCACGGGGACAGGCTCCTACGAGCAGTACTTC. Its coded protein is CASTGTGSYEQYF.